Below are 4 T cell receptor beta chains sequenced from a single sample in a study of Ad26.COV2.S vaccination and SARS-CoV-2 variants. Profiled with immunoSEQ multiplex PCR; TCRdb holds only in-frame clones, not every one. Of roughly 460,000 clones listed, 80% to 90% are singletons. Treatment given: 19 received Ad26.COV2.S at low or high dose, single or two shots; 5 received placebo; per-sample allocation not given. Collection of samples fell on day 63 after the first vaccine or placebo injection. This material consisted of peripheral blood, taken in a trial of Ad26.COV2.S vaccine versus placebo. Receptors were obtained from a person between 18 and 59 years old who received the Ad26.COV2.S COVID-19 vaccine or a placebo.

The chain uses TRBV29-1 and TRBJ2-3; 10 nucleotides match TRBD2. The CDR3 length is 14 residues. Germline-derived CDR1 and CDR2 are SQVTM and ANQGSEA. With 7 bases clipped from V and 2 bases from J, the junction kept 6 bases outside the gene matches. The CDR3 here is CSASTSGHTDTQYF. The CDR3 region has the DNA TGCAGCGCCTCGACTAGCGGGCACACAGATACGCAGTATTTT.

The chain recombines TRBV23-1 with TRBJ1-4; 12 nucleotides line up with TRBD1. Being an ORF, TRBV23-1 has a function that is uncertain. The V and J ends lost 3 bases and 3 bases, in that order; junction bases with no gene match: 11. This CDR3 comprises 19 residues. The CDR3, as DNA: TGCGCCAGCAGTCAGGCCTCGGGACAGGGGGCTTCGGCTAATGAAAAACTGTTTTTT. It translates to CASSQASGQGASANEKLFF.

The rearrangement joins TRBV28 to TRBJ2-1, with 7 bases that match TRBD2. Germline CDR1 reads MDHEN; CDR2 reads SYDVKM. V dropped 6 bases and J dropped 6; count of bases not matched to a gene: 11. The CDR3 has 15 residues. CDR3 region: CASSLGLVTVNEQFF. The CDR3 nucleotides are TGTGCCAGCAGCCTTGGACTAGTGACGGTCAATGAGCAGTTCTTC.

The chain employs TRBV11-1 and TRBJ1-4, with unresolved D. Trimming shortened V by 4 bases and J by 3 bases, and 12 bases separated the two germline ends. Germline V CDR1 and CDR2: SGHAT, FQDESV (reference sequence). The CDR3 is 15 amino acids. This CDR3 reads CASSSTWEANEKLFF. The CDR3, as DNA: TGTGCCAGCAGCTCCACTTGGGAGGCTAATGAAAAACTGTTTTTT.